The 21 T cell receptor beta chains given below trace back to one sample, sequenced in a study of regulatory T cells in long-lasting Graves disease. Building the TCR beta libraries relied on iRepertoire HTBI primers, and CDR3 regions underwent Arm-PCR. TCRdb called the multiplex PCR reads again in MiXCR, with one record for every CDR3 protein. The sample consists of roughly 560,000 distinct CDR3 sequences, 15% to 20% of them appearing once. Stated time point: newly diagnosed GD, antithyroid drugs for less than 3 months. RNA from PBMCs was the source of the TCR library. This same sample was also taken into another study, of T cells in Graves' hyperthyroidism and ophthalmopathy.

The sequencing here drew on peripheral blood mononuclear cells (PBMCs), taken at new diagnosis, from a patient treated with antithyroid drugs. The source is a woman aged 35-60 years with Graves disease.

The genes are TRBV24-1 and TRBJ2-1; 9 bases map to TRBD2. Germline values: CDR1 KGHDR, CDR2 SFDVKD. Losses at the gene ends were 7 bases for V and 4 bases for J; bases not matched to a gene: 7. The CDR3 runs 15 residues. The CDR3, as DNA: TGTGCCACCAGGGGTAGCGGGGGCTTATACAATGAGCAGTTCTTC. This encodes CATRGSGGLYNEQFF.

In its sample, this clonotype was seen a few times. The CDR3 sequence is CASSLPQSGGNYEQYF. CDR3 coding DNA: TGTGCCAGCAGCTTACCCCAGAGCGGGGGTAACTACGAGCAGTACTTC. This chain connects TRBV7-2 to TRBJ2-7; 8 positions match TRBD2. In germline, CDR1 is SGHTA, CDR2 FQGNSA. Germline trimming cut 2 bases from V and 3 bases from J; bases unmatched to any gene: 9. The CDR3 consists of 16 residues.

This clonotype came up many times. The chain recombines TRBV7-8 with TRBJ2-3; unclear D gene. CDR3 length: 15 amino acids. Germline assignment: CDR1 SGHVS and CDR2 FQNEAQ. Trimming took 2 bases from V and 0 from J, leaving 9 bases between them. The CDR3 region is CASSLFRLSTDTQYF. DNA of the CDR3: TGTGCCAGCAGCTTATTTAGGTTAAGCACAGATACGCAGTATTTT.

As to this clonotype: This may come from a read error, since a much larger clone is one base off. This chain links TRBV6-2 or TRBV6-3 with TRBJ2-2, with D tentatively TRBD2 (7 bases). The CDR3 is made up of 14 amino acids. Germline V gene data show CDR1 as MNHEY and CDR2 as SVGEGT. V was trimmed by 11 bases and J by 4 bases, leaving 17 bases between them. Written as DNA, the CDR3 is TGTGCCGGCAAGGGAGGGGGAGGCACCGGGGAGCTGTTTTTT. Its protein is CAGKGGGGTGELFF.

The chain joins TRBV28 to TRBJ2-5, with D possibly matching TRBD1 (6 bases). Per germline, CDR1 MDHEN and CDR2 SYDVKM. This CDR3 region has 15 residues. Trimming cost V 2 bases and J 4 bases, with 14 bases left between them. The CDR3 sequence is CASSLRVGGLETQYF. Written as DNA, the CDR3 is TGTGCCAGCAGTTTAAGGGTAGGGGGATTAGAGACCCAGTACTTC.

This clonotype was counted only a few times. The chain uses TRBV5-1 and TRBJ2-7; tentatively, D is TRBD2 (6 bases). The CDR3 is made up of 14 amino acids. Between the trimmed V and J ends, which lost 1 base and 3 bases, there was a span of 11 bases. Germline CDR1 is SGHRS and CDR2 is YFSETQ. Written as DNA, the CDR3 is TGCGCCAGCAGCTTGCGGGAGCCAGGCTACGAGCAGTACTTC. Translating gives CASSLREPGYEQYF.

This clonotype has at least ten counts. This chain connects TRBV3-1 to TRBJ1-6; D uncertain. The CDR3 runs to 13 residues. The V gene's germline CDR1 is LGHDT and CDR2 YNNKEL (reference sequence). Trimming left V 0 bases short and J 10 bases short, with 7 bases between. The CDR3 nucleotides read TGTGCCAGCAGCCAAGATTGGGGATCACCCCTCCACTTT. Translation gives CASSQDWGSPLHF.

Details on this clonotype: The junction does not match germline at one end; this may be a read error. The rearrangement uses TRBV7-2 and TRBJ2-5, with no clear D. This CDR3 contains 14 residues. Per the germline V gene, CDR1 is SGHTA and CDR2 is FQGNSA. CDR3 nucleotides: TGTGCCAGCAGCTTAGTTTGGCAGGCGGAGACCCACTACTTC. It is translated as CASSLVWQAETHYF. The full variable domain, completed using reference TRBV7-2 and TRBJ2-5, is GAGVSQSPSNKVTEKGKDVELRCDPISGHTALYWYRQSLGQGLEFLIYFQGNSAPDKSGLPSDRFSAERTGGSVSTLTIQRTQQEDSAVYLCASSLVWQAETHYFGPGTRLLVL.

V gene TRBV6-2 or TRBV6-3 combines with J gene TRBJ2-3, with no clear D. Germline CDR1 reads MNHEY; CDR2 reads SVGEGT. V was pared by 5 bases and J by 5 bases, with 14 bases between. The CDR3 contains 14 residues. This CDR3 is CASSRTSERDTQYF. The CDR3 region has the DNA TGTGCCAGCAGTAGGACCTCCGAGAGAGATACGCAGTATTTT.

The chain uses TRBV4-1 and TRBJ1-6; the D gene is possibly TRBD1 (5 bases). The CDR3 contains 17 residues. Trimming shortened V by 1 base and J by 5 bases, and 15 bases separated the two germline ends. CDR1 and CDR2 (germline): MGHRA, YSYEKL. The CDR3 is CASSQGAGRGNNSPLHF. In DNA, the CDR3 is TGCGCCAGCAGCCAAGGCGCGGGTAGGGGAAATAATTCACCCCTCCACTTT.

This chain links TRBV6-1 with TRBJ1-3, with no clear D. The CDR3 is made up of 13 amino acids. Between the trimmed V and J ends, which lost 6 bases and 0 bases, there was a span of 6 bases. Germline CDR1 is MNHNS and CDR2 is SASEGT. The CDR3 DNA is TGTGCCAGCAGGAAAAACTCTGGAAACACCATATATTTT. Translation: CASRKNSGNTIYF.

This clonotype was seen at least ten times. The genes are TRBV3-1 and TRBJ1-1, with a weak D call TRBD1 (6 bases). Germline V lookup: CDR1 LGHDT, CDR2 YNNKEL (reference sequence). V shed 0 bases and J shed 5 bases, with 13 bases lying between them. The CDR3 has 15 residues. CDR3 nucleotide sequence: TGTGCCAGCAGCCAAGAAATGGGGGCCAGGACTGAAGCTTTCTTT. As protein: CASSQEMGARTEAFF.

At least ten counts were recorded for this clonotype. The chain recombines TRBV28 with TRBJ1-4; 7 bases agree with TRBD1. CDR1 and CDR2 (germline): MDHEN, SYDVKM. Trimming cost V 3 bases and J 4 bases; bases outside gene matches: 5. The CDR3 spans 15 residues. In nucleotides, the CDR3 is TGTGCCAGCAGTTTGCGGGGACAGTTTAATGAAAAACTGTTTTTT. This gives the protein CASSLRGQFNEKLFF.

This clonotype showed up many times. The V and J genes are TRBV27 and TRBJ2-7; D gene uncertain. Germline values: CDR1 MNHEY, CDR2 SMNVEV (reference sequence). The CDR3 length is 14 residues. V lost 3 bases and J lost 0, with 9 bases in between. The CDR3 sequence is CASSFSTHSYEQYF. The CDR3 DNA reads as TGTGCCAGCAGTTTCTCTACTCACTCCTACGAGCAGTACTTC.

The J gene is TRBJ2-3, the V gene TRBV7-9; TRBD1 matches 7 bases. This CDR3 has 17 amino acids. V lost 5 bases, J lost 2 bases, and 13 bases stayed unmatched. The germline CDR1 and CDR2 sequences are SEHNR and FQNEAQ (reference sequence). The CDR3 reads CASSEFGDSRPTDTQYF. The CDR3 DNA follows: TGTGCCAGCAGCGAATTCGGGGACAGCAGACCCACAGATACGCAGTATTTT.

This clonotype was counted between two and nine times. The V and J genes are TRBV11-3 and TRBJ1-1, with no clear D. The CDR3 consists of 15 residues. V lost 1 base, J lost 0 bases, and 9 bases lay in between. Germline CDR1 is SGHNT and CDR2 is YENEEA. The CDR3 nucleotides read TGTGCCAGCAGCTTAGTATCGGACTTGAACACTGAAGCTTTCTTT. This codes for CASSLVSDLNTEAFF.

This chain joins TRBV7-3 and TRBJ1-1; D gene ambiguous. Trimming stripped 5 bases from V and 4 bases from J, with 11 bases between. The CDR3 loop spans 13 amino acids. Germline V lookup: CDR1 SGHTA, CDR2 FQGTGA. CDR3 loop: CASSPNSGTEAFF. DNA of the CDR3: TGTGCCAGCAGCCCCAACTCCGGCACTGAAGCTTTCTTT.

This clonotype was observed a handful of times. This sequence joins TRBV6-5 and TRBJ2-2, with a possible D match to TRBD1 (5 bases). The ends were cut back, 0 bases at V and 7 bases at J, with 9 bases in the middle. The CDR3 has 14 residues. Germline-derived CDR1 and CDR2 are MNHEY and SVGAGI. The CDR3 DNA reads as TGTGCCAGCAGTTACTCGAAGGGGCTCGGGGAGCTGTTTTTT. This encodes CASSYSKGLGELFF.

The chain recombines TRBV7-9 with TRBJ2-1; 12 bases match TRBD2. After removal of 5 bases from V and 0 bases from J, the junction contained 8 bases not matched to a gene. Germline loops: CDR1 SEHNR, CDR2 FQNEAQ (reference sequence). The CDR3 has 18 amino acids. CDR3 coding DNA: TGTGCCAGCAGCCGACTAGCGGGGGCCTCCCTCTCCTACAATGAGCAGTTCTTC. Residues: CASSRLAGASLSYNEQFF.

At least ten counts were recorded for this clonotype. V is TRBV11-2 and J is TRBJ2-1; the D gene is possibly TRBD2 (5 bases). The germline gives CDR1 SGHAT, CDR2 FQNNGV. Between the trimmed V and J ends, which lost 3 bases and 8 bases, there was a span of 23 bases. The CDR3 is 17 residues long. The CDR3 DNA is TGTGCCAGCAGCTTTTCCGCGGTAGGTAGCGCGGCCCATGAGCAGTTCTTC. This codes for CASSFSAVGSAAHEQFF.

This clonotype occurred many times. The chain links TRBV11-2 to TRBJ2-5; D uncertain. V lost 3 bases and J 5 bases, leaving 4 bases between the germline ends. Germline assignment: CDR1 SGHAT and CDR2 FQNNGV. The CDR3 has 11 amino acids. The DNA for the CDR3 is TGTGCCAGCAGCTTTGATGAGACCCAGTACTTC. Protein: CASSFDETQYF.